This T cell receptor (beta chain) was captured by sequencing in a study of blood T cell repertoires in COVID-19. In the study overall: The cDNA or gDNA used as material had been derived from T cells, B-cell-depleted T cells, or PBMCs.

Points on this clone: One junction end disagrees with the germline gene, perhaps due to a read error.

Assay: immunoSEQ multiplex PCR; the TCRdb copy retains only in-frame clones and omits some. The table shows roughly 200,000 clones, with approximately 86% occurring only once. Enrolled through a virtual design, the participants were between about 18 and 100 years of age and came from about two dozen US areas. Donors were grouped by their self-reported clinical history. The sequenced material came from PBMCs or T cells enriched from blood (not recorded which). The receptor comes from an older woman with acute COVID-19.

In DNA, the CDR3 is TGTGCCAGCAGACTTGAGTCCTTCAATGAGCAGTTCTTC. This sequence encodes CASRLESFNEQFF. V gene TRBV2 combines with J gene TRBJ2-1; D gene unclear. Looked up from germline, CDR1 is SNHLY and CDR2 is FYNNEI. The CDR3 runs 13 residues. Together with reference TRBV2 and TRBJ2-1, the CDR3 gives the full variable domain: EPEVTQTPSHQVTQMGQEVILRCVPISNHLYFYWYRQILGQKVEFLVSFYNNEISEKSEIFDDQFSVERPDGSNFTLKIRSTKLEDSAMYFCASRLESFNEQFFGPGTRLTVL.